This T cell receptor beta chain was recovered during a study of CD8 T cells in ankylosing spondylitis. Study-wide findings and caveats: A motif of several highly homologous TCR beta variants was seen as apparently characteristic of ankylosing spondylitis blood. Disease-associated clonotypes exhibited CD8+ identity and were relatively infrequent in peripheral blood.

Using its own MiXCR run on the 5' RACE reads, TCRdb lists one record per CDR3 protein. There are 90,000 to 120,000 distinct CDR3 sequences in the sample; less than 25% occur only once, and 9% to 15% lies in the top ten. Germline V lookup: CDR1 LGHNA, CDR2 YNFKEQ. CDR3 length: 16 residues. V lost 1 base, J lost 4 bases, and 15 bases lay in between. The sample holds a few counts of this clonotype. Its cognate antigen is unknown. The chain joins TRBV4-2 to TRBJ2-3; D may match TRBD1 or TRBD2 (5 bases each). The sequence derives from a male donor with ankylosing spondylitis. What was sequenced was synovial fluid, either unsorted or a sorted T cell fraction (not recorded which). CDR3 coding DNA: TGTGCCAGCAGCCAAGGAGGGGTATCGGTCGCAGATACGCAGTATTTT. Protein sequence: CASSQGGVSVADTQYF.